This T cell receptor beta chain originates from a study of cytomegalovirus exposure and HLA in healthy donors. Germline lookup yields CDR1 KGHSH and CDR2 LQKENI. The CDR3 is made up of 15 amino acids. J lost 2 bases, V lost 3 bases, and 7 bases had no gene match. This PCR relied on a set of 60 Vbeta primers and 13 Jbeta primers. The repertoire was sequenced with immunoSEQ multiplex PCR; TCRdb's copy has only in-frame clones and lacks some. The sample holds approximately 120,000 clones, around 72% seen once. The rearrangement uses TRBV18 and TRBJ2-7, with 7 bases that match TRBD2. The clonotype was recovered from a woman aged 50 to 65 in good health and CMV-seropositive. The material sequenced was PBMCs. The CDR3 is CASSPGRGGTYEQYF. The CDR3 coding sequence is TGTGCCAGCTCACCGGGGAGGGGAGGGACCTACGAGCAGTACTTC.